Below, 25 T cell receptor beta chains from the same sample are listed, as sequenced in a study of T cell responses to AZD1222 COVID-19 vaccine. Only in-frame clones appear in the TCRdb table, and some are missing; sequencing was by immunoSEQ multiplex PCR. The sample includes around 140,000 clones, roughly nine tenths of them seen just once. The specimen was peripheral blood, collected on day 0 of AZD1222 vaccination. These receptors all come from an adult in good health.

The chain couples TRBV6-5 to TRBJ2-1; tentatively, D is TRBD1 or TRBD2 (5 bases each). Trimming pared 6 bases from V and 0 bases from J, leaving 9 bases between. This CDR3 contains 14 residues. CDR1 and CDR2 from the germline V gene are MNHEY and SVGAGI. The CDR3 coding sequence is TGTGCCAGCAGGAGAGGGGACTCCTACAATGAGCAGTTCTTC. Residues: CASRRGDSYNEQFF.

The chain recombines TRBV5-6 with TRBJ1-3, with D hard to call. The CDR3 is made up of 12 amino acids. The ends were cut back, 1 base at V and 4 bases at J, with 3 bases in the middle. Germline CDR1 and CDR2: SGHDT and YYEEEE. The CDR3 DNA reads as TGTGCCAGCAGCTTGTTCGGAAACACCATATATTTT. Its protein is CASSLFGNTIYF.

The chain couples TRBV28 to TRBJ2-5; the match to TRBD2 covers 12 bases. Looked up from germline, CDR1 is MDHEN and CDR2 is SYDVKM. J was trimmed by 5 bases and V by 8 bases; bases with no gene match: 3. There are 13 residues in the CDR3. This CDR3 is CASSSGREETQYF. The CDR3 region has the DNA TGTGCCAGCTCTAGCGGGAGGGAGGAGACCCAGTACTTC.

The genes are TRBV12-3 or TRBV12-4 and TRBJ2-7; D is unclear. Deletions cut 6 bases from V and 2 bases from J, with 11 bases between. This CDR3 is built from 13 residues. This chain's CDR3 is CASRSHSTYEQYF. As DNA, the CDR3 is TGTGCCAGCAGGAGCCATAGTACCTACGAGCAGTACTTC.

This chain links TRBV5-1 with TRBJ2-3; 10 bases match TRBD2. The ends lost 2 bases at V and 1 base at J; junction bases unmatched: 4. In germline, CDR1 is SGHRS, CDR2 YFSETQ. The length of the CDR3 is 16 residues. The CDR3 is CASSFLAGVGTDTQYF. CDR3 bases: TGCGCCAGCAGCTTCCTAGCGGGAGTCGGCACAGATACGCAGTATTTT.

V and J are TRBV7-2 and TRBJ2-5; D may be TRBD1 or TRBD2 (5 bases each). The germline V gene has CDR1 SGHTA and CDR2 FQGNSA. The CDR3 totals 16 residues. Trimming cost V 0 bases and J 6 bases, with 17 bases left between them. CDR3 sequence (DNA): TGTGCCAGCAGCTTAGCGGAGGCAGGGTGGGGAAAGACCCAGTACTTC. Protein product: CASSLAEAGWGKTQYF.

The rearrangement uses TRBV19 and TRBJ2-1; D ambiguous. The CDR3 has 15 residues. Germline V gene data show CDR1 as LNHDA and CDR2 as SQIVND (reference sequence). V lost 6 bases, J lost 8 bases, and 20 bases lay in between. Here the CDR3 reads CASSVSTPVTHEQFF. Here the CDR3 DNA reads TGTGCCAGTAGCGTAAGCACCCCCGTCACGCATGAGCAGTTCTTC.

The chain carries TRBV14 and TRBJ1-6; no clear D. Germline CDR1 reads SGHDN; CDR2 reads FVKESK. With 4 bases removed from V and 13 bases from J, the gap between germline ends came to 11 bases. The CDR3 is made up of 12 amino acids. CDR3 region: CASSPQHGPLHF. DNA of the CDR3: TGTGCCAGCAGCCCCCAACACGGCCCCCTCCACTTT.

The CDR3 spells CASSRDSNSYNEQFF. CDR3 in DNA: TGTGCCAGCAGCAGGGACAGCAACTCCTACAATGAGCAGTTCTTC. The chain uses TRBV6-5 and TRBJ2-1, with TRBD1 identical over 7 bases. Germline assignment: CDR1 MNHEY and CDR2 SVGAGI. This CDR3 has 15 amino acids. The V segment lost 6 bases and the J segment 0 bases; nucleotides outside the gene matches: 5.

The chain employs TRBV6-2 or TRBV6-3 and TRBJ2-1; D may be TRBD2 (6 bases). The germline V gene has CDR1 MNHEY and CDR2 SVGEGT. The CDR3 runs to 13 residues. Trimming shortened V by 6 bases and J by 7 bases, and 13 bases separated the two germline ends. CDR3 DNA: TGTGCCAGCAGCCCATATCGGGGGAATGAGCAGTTCTTC. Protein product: CASSPYRGNEQFF.

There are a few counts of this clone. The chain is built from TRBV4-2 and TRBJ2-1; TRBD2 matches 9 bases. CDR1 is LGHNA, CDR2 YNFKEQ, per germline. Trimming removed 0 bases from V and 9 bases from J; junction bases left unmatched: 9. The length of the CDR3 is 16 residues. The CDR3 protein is CASSQDWVAGVTEQFF. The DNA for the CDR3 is TGTGCCAGCAGCCAAGATTGGGTAGCGGGAGTCACTGAGCAGTTCTTC.

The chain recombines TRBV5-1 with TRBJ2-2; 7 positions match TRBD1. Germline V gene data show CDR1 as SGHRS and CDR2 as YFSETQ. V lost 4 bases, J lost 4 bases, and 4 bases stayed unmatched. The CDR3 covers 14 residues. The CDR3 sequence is CASSPDRSTGELFF. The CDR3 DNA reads TGCGCCAGCAGCCCGGACAGGTCCACCGGGGAGCTGTTTTTT.

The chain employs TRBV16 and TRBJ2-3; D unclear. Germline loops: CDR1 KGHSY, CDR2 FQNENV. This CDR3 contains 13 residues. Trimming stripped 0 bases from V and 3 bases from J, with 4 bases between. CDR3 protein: CASSQSWTDTQYF. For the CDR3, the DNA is TGTGCCAGCAGCCAATCGTGGACAGATACGCAGTATTTT.

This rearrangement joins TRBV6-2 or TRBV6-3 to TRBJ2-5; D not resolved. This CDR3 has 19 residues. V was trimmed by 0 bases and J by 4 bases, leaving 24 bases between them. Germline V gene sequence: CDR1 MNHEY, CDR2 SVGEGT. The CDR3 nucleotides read TGTGCCAGCAGTTACTCGATAACAGAGAGCATAGGGCAGGTAGAGACCCAGTACTTC. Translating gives CASSYSITESIGQVETQYF.

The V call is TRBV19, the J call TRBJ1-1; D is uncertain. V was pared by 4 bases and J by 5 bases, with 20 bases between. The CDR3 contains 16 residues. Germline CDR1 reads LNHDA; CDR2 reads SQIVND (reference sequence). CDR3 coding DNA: TGTGCCAGTAGTAAATCCTCGAGGCCATCGGGGACTGAAGCTTTCTTT. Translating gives CASSKSSRPSGTEAFF.

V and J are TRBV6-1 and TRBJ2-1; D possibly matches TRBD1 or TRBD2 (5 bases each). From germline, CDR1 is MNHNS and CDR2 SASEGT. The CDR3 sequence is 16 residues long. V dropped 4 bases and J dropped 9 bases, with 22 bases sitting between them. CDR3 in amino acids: CASSARGHNFGGEQFF. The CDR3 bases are TGTGCCAGCAGTGCCCGCGGGCACAACTTTGGGGGTGAGCAGTTCTTC.

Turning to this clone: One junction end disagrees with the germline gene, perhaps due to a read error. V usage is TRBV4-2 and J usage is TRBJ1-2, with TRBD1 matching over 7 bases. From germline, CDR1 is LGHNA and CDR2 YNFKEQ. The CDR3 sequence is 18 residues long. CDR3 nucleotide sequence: TGTGCCAGCAGCCCCACCGTGACCAGACAGGGAGGGAGGGATGGCTACACCTTT. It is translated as CASSPTVTRQGGRDGYTF.

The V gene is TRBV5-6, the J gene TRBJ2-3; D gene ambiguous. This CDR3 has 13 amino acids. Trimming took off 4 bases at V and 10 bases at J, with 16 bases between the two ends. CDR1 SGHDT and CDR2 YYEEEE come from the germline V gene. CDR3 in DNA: TGTGCCAGCAGCCTGGGCTCCTCTATTGCGCAGTATTTT. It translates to CASSLGSSIAQYF.

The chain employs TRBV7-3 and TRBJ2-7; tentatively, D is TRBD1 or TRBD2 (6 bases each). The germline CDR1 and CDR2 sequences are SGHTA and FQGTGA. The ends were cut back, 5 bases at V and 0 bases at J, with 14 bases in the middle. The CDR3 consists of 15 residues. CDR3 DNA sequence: TGTGCCAGCAGCCCTGAGGGGGGATTCTCCTACGAGCAGTACTTC. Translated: CASSPEGGFSYEQYF.

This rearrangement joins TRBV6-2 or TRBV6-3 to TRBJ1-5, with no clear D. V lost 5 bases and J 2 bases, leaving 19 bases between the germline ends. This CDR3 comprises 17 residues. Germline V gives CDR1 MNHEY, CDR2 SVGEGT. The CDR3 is CASSRPPLRSGNQPQHF. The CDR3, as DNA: TGTGCCAGCAGTCGCCCTCCATTAAGGAGTGGCAATCAGCCCCAGCATTTT.

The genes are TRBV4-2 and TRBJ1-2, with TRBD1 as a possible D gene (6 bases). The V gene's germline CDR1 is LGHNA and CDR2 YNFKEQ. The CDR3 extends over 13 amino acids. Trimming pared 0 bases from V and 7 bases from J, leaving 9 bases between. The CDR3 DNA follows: TGTGCCAGCAGCCAAGAAGGACAGCGTGGCTACACCTTC. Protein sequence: CASSQEGQRGYTF.

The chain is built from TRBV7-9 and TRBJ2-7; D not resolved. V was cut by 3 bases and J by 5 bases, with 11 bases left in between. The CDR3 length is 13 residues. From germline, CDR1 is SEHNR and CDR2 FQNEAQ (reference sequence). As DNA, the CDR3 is TGTGCCAGCAGCTTTTTGGTGACACACGAGCAGTACTTC. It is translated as CASSFLVTHEQYF.

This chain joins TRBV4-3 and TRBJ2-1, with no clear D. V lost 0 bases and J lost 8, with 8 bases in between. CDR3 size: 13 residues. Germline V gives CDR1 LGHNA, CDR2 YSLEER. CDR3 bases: TGCGCCAGCAGCCAAGATGGTTCCCATGAGCAGTTCTTC. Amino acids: CASSQDGSHEQFF.

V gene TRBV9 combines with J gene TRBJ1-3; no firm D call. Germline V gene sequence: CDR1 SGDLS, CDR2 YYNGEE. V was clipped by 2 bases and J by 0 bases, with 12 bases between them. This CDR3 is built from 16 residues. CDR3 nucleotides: TGTGCCAGCAGCGTTACCGGGAGCCTCTCTGGAAACACCATATATTTT. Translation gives CASSVTGSLSGNTIYF.

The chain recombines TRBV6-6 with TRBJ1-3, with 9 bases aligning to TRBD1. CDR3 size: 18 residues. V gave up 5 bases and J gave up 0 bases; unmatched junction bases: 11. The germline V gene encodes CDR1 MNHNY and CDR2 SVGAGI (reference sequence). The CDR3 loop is CASSPRDRAVLSGNTIYF. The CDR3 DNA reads TGTGCCAGCAGTCCCCGGGACAGGGCAGTCCTCTCTGGAAACACCATATATTTT.